The source of this T cell receptor (beta chain) is a study of T cell repertoires in cytomegalovirus infection. Whole-study context: Matching HLA type, along with CMV infection, was indicated by public TCR beta signatures. Findings and caveats of the study: The cumulative frequency of public TCR beta families identified carriers of CMV plus the relevant HLA. Dominating the ex vivo response were HLA-C-restricted CMV-specific TCR beta clonotypes.

Of note for this clonotype: Its target is unknown.

TCRdb called the reads again in MiXCR, with one record for every CDR3 protein. The sample lists nearly 650,000 distinct CDR3 sequences, less than 25% occurring once. CDR1 is MNHEY and CDR2 is SMNVEV in the germline V gene (reference sequence). Trimming stripped 4 bases from V and 2 bases from J, with 10 bases between. The CDR3 is 14 amino acids. The genes are TRBV27 and TRBJ2-3; D possibly corresponds to TRBD1 (6 bases). Sequencing was done on a sample of CD8+ T cells from PBMCs. This sequence was found in a human donor in good health (CMV status not recorded). Some clones in this sample may be carry-over from other donors' samples. CDR3 amino acids: CASSSDRPTDTQYF. The CDR3 nucleotides are TGTGCCAGCAGTTCGGACAGACCCACAGATACGCAGTATTTT.